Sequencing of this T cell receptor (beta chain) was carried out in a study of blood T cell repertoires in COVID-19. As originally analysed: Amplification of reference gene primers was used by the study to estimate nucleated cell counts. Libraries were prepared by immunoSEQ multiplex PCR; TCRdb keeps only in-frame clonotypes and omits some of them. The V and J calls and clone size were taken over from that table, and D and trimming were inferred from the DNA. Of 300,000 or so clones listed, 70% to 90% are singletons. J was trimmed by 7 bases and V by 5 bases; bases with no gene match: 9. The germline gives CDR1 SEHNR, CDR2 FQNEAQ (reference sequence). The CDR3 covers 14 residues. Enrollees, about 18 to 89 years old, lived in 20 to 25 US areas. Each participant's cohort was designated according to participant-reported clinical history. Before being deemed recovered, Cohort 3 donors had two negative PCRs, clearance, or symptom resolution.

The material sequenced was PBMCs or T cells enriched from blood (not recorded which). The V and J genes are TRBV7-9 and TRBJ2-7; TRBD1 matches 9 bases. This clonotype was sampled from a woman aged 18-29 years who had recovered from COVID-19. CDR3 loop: CASSPPGTGREQYF. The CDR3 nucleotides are TGTGCCAGCAGCCCCCCCGGGACAGGGAGAGAGCAGTACTTC.